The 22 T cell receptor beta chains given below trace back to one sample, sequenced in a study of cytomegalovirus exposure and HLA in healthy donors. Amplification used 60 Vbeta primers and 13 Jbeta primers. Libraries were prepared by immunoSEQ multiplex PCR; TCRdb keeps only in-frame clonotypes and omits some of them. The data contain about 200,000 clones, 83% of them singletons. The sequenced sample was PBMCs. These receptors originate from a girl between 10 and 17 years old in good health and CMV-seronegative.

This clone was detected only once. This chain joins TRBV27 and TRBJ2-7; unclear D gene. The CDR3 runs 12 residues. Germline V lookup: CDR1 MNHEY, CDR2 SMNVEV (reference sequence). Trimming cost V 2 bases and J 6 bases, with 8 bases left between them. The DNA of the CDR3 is TGTGCCAGCAGTTTAGTCCACGGCGAGCAGTACTTC. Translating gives CASSLVHGEQYF.

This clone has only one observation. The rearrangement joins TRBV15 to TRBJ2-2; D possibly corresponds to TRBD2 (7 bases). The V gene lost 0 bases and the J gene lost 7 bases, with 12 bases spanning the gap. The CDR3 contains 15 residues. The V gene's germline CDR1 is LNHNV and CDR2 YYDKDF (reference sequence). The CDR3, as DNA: TGTGCCACCAGCAGAGATTACAGGGAGGGCGGGGAGCTGTTTTTT. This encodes CATSRDYREGGELFF.

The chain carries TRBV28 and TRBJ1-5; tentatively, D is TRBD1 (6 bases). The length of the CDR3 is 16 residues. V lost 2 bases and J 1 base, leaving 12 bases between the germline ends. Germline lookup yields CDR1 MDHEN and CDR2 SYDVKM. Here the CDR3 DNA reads TGTGCCAGCAGTTTACCCCAGGGGATCAGCAATCAGCCCCAGCATTTT. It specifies CASSLPQGISNQPQHF. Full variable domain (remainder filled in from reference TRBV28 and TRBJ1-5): DVKVTQSSRYLVKRTGEKVFLECVQDMDHENMFWYRQDPGLGLRLIYFSYDVKMKEKGDIPEGYSVSREKKERFSLILESASTNQTSMYLCASSLPQGISNQPQHFGDGTRLSIL.

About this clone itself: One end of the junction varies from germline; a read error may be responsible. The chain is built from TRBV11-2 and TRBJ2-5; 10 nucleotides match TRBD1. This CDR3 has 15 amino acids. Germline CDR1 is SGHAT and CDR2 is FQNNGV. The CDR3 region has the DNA TGTGCCAGCAGCCTAGACAGGGGGCAGGCGAAGACCCAGTACTTC. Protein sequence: CASSLDRGQAKTQYF.

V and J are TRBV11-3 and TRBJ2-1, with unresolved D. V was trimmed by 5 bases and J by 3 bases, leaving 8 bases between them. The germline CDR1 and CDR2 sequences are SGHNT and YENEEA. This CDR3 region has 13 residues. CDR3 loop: CASSAESYNEQFF. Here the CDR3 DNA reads TGTGCCAGCAGCGCTGAGAGCTACAATGAGCAGTTCTTC.

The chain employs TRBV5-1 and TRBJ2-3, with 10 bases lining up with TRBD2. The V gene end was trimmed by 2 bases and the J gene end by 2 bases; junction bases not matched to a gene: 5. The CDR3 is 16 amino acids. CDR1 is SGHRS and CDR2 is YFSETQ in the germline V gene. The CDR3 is CASSFSAGGNTDTQYF. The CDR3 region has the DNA TGCGCCAGCAGCTTTTCAGCGGGAGGGAACACAGATACGCAGTATTTT.

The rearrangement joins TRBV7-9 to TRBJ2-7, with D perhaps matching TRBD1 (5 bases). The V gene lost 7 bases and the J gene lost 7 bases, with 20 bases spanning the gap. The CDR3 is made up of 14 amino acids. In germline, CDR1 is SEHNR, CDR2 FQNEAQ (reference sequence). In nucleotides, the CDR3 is TGTGCCAGCACCCATAGGGGCCTGCTTACGGAGCAGTACTTC. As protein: CASTHRGLLTEQYF. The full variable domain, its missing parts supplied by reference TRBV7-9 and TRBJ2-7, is DTGVSQNPRHKITKRGQNVTFRCDPISEHNRLYWYRQTLGQGPEFLTYFQNEAQLEKSRLLSDRFSAERPKGSFSTLEIQRTEQGDSAMYLCASTHRGLLTEQYFGPGTRLTVT.

CDR3 in DNA: TGTGCCAGCAGCACCGGGACTAGCGGTTACAATGAGCAGTTCTTC. This sequence encodes CASSTGTSGYNEQFF. The chain employs TRBV27 and TRBJ2-1, with TRBD2 matching over 11 bases. After removal of 6 bases from V and 4 bases from J, the junction contained 5 bases not matched to a gene. The CDR3 is 15 amino acids. The V gene's germline CDR1 is MNHEY and CDR2 SMNVEV (reference sequence).

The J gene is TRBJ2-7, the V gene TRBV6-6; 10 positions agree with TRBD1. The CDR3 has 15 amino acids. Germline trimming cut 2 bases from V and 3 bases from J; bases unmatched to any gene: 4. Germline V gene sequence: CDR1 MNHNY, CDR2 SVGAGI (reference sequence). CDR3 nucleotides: TGTGCCAGCAGTTACGATTGGGACAGGGGCTACGAGCAGTACTTC. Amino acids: CASSYDWDRGYEQYF.

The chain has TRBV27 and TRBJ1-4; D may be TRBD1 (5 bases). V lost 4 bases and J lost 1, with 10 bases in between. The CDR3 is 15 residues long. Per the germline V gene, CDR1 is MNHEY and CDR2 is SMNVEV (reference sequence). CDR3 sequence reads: CASSYQGGTNEKLFF. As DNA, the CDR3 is TGTGCCAGCAGTTACCAGGGAGGAACTAATGAAAAACTGTTTTTT.

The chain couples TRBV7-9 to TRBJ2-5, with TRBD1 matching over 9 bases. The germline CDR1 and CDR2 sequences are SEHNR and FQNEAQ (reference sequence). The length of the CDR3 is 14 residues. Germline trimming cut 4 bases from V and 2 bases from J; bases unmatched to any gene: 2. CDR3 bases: TGTGCCAGCAGCTCTGACAGGGGGCAAGAGACCCAGTACTTC. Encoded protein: CASSSDRGQETQYF. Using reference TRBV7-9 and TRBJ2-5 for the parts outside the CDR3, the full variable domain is DTGVSQNPRHKITKRGQNVTFRCDPISEHNRLYWYRQTLGQGPEFLTYFQNEAQLEKSRLLSDRFSAERPKGSFSTLEIQRTEQGDSAMYLCASSSDRGQETQYFGPGTRLLVL.

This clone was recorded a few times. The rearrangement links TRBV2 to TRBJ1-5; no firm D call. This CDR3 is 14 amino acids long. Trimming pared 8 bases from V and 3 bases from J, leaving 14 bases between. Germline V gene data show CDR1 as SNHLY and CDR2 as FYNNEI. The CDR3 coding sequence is TGTGCCAGCCGATCAGTTCAATTCAATCAGCCCCAGCATTTT. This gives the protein CASRSVQFNQPQHF.

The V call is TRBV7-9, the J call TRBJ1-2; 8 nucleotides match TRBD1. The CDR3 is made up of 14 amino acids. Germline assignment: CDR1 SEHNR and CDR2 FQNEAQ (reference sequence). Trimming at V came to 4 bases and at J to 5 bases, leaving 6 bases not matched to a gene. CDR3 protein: CASSSTGGIYGYTF. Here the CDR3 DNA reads TGTGCCAGCAGCTCCACAGGGGGAATTTATGGCTACACCTTC.

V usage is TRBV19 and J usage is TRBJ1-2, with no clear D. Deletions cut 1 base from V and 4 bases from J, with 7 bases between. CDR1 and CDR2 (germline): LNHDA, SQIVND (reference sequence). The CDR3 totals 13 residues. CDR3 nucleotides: TGTGCCAGTAGTATAGTCGACATCTATGGCTACACCTTC. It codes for CASSIVDIYGYTF.

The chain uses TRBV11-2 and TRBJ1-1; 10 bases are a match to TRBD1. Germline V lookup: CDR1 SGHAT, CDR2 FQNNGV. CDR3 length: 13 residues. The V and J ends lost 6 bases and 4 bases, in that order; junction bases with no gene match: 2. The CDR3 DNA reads TGTGCCAGCAGGGGGACAGGGGTCACTGAAGCTTTCTTT. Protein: CASRGTGVTEAFF. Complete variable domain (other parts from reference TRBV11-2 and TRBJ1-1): EAGVAQSPRYKIIEKRQSVAFWCNPISGHATLYWYQQILGQGPKLLIQFQNNGVVDDSQLPKDRFSAERLKGVDSTLKIQPAKLEDSAVYLCASRGTGVTEAFFGQGTRLTVV.

The CDR3 bases are TGTGCCAGCAGTTTACCCCGGGGGGCGGTCGACGAGCAGTACTTC. Translation gives CASSLPRGAVDEQYF. The V call is TRBV28, the J call TRBJ2-7, with D possibly being TRBD2 (7 bases). The CDR3 extends over 15 amino acids. V lost 2 bases to trimming and J lost 5 bases, with 16 bases between them. Germline values: CDR1 MDHEN, CDR2 SYDVKM.

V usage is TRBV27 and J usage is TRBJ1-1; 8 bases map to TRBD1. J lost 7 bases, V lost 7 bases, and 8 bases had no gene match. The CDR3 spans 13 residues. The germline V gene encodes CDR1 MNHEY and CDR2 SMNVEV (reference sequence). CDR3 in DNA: TGTGCCAGCACCCGGACAGGGAGGGGTGAAGCTTTCTTT. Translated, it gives CASTRTGRGEAFF.

The CDR3 region is CASSLNRGKDQPQHF. The CDR3 DNA reads TGTGCCAGCAGTCTAAACAGGGGTAAGGATCAGCCCCAGCATTTT. This chain uses TRBV6-5 with TRBJ1-5, with TRBD1 matching 7 bases. This CDR3 comprises 15 residues. The germline V gene has CDR1 MNHEY and CDR2 SVGAGI. J gave up 5 bases and V 5 bases, and 9 bases lay outside the gene matches.

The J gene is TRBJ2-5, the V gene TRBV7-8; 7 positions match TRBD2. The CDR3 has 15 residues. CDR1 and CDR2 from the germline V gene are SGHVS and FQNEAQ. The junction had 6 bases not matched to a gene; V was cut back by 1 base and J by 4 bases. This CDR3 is CASSLGIAGVETQYF. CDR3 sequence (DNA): TGTGCCAGCAGCTTAGGCATTGCGGGGGTAGAGACCCAGTACTTC.

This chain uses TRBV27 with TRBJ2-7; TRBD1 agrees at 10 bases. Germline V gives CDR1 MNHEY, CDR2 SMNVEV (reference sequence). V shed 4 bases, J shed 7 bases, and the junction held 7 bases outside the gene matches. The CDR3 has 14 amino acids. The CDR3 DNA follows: TGTGCCAGCAGTTCCAGACAGGGGGCGAGGGAGCAGTACTTC. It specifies CASSSRQGAREQYF.

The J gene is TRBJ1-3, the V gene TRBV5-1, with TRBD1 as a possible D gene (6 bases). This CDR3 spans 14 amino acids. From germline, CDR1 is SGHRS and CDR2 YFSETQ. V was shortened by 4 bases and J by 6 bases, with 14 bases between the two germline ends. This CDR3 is CASSPGHVINTIYF. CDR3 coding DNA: TGCGCCAGCAGCCCGGGACACGTTATAAACACCATATATTTT.

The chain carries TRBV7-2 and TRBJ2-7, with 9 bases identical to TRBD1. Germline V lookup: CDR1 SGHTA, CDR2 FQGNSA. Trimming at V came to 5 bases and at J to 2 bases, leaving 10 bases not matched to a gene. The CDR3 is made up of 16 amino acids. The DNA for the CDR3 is TGTGCCAGCAGCCCCCGTCCCGGGACAGGGCCCTACGAGCAGTACTTC. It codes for CASSPRPGTGPYEQYF.